Here is one T cell receptor beta chain with its context. CDR3 length equals 14 residues. J was trimmed by 4 bases and V by 3 bases; bases with no gene match: 6. Germline V gene data show CDR1 as MNHEY and CDR2 as SMNVEV (reference sequence). This sample was included in a study of OX40 agonist ivuxolimab in advanced cancers. The method was immunoSEQ multiplex PCR; TCRdb's version includes in-frame clones alone and lacks a portion of them. The sample lists more than 80,000 clones; under 95% were seen once. The chain uses TRBV27 and TRBJ2-7; TRBD1 agrees at 7 bases. This TCR was recovered from an adult with an advanced solid tumor such as melanoma, head and neck, liver or kidney cancer. Sequenced material: CD4+ or CD8+ T cells sorted from blood, taken in a trial of the OX40 agonist ivuxolimab. CDR3 nucleotides: TGTGCCAGCAGTTTCGGGACAGCAACTTACGAGCAGTACTTC. It is translated as CASSFGTATYEQYF.